Each of the 26 T cell receptor beta chains below was sequenced from the same sample in a study of beta chain features in type 1 diabetes (dated by TCRdb to 2017 to 2018). Library prep was done by the immunoSEQ multiplex PCR assay. The High Capacity cDNA Reverse Transcription Kit was used to reverse transcribe all of the isolated RNA, meaning that expressed TCRB transcripts were what got sequenced. The table was pulled from immuneACCESS by TCRdb, which kept in-frame rearrangements only. Such tables lose some clones; where checked, under half of the loss comes from unresolved V genes, and the rest has no known cause. A total of more than 350,000 clones appear in this sample, about an eighth of them only once. The ten largest make up about 0.042% of the sample. The sample consisted of naive CD4+ T cells from blood. The label giving this sample's cell subset or site can be read as: true naive CD4+ T cells. The origin of the receptors is a woman younger than 30 in good health.

The chain recombines TRBV29-1 with TRBJ2-7; unclear D gene. Germline V CDR1 and CDR2: SQVTM, ANQGSEA. This CDR3 spans 10 amino acids. The V end lost 4 bases, the J end lost 4 bases, and 5 bases lay between the germline ends. CDR3 amino acids: CSVAEYEQYF. The CDR3 DNA follows: TGCAGCGTTGCCGAGTACGAGCAGTACTTC.

The rearrangement joins TRBV18 to TRBJ1-4, with no clear D. The germline gives CDR1 KGHSH, CDR2 LQKENI. The CDR3 length is 15 residues. V dropped 0 bases and J dropped 8 bases, with 13 bases sitting between them. CDR3 nucleotide sequence: TGTGCCAGCTCACCACCGGATCGCTTGGGCGAAAAACTGTTTTTT. Translation gives CASSPPDRLGEKLFF.

The CDR3 nucleotides are TGTGCCAGCAGTTACCGGCTAGCGGGAGTGGCAGATACGCAGTATTTT. Translated: CASSYRLAGVADTQYF. The V gene is TRBV6-5, the J gene TRBJ2-3; 10 positions agree with TRBD2. The V gene end was trimmed by 2 bases and the J gene end by 4 bases; junction bases not matched to a gene: 6. CDR1 MNHEY and CDR2 SVGAGI come from the germline V gene. This CDR3 region has 16 residues.

The chain joins TRBV7-2 to TRBJ1-1; 7 nucleotides agree with TRBD1. The trim removed 0 bases at V and 0 bases at J, leaving 10 bases unmatched. The CDR3 contains 18 residues. The germline CDR1 and CDR2 sequences are SGHTA and FQGNSA. Written as DNA, the CDR3 is TGTGCCAGCAGCTTAGCGAGGACAGGCGGGGCTATGAACACTGAAGCTTTCTTT. Encoded protein: CASSLARTGGAMNTEAFF.

This clone was detected only a few times. The chain employs TRBV6-5 and TRBJ1-2; D ambiguous. The V end lost 10 bases, the J end lost 2 bases, and 8 bases lay between the germline ends. The CDR3 has 11 amino acids. Looked up from germline, CDR1 is MNHEY and CDR2 is SVGAGI. The DNA for the CDR3 is TGTGCCACCAACAACAACTATGGCTACACCTTC. Translated, it gives CATNNNYGYTF.

The CDR3 here is CASSEKLGVGRFDEQFF. Written as DNA, the CDR3 is TGTGCCAGCAGTGAAAAACTGGGTGTCGGGAGGTTCGATGAGCAGTTCTTC. The V gene is TRBV6-4, the J gene TRBJ2-1, with 7 bases fitting TRBD2. Germline CDR1 MRHNA, CDR2 SNTAGT. The CDR3 runs to 17 residues. After removal of 3 bases from V and 8 bases from J, the junction contained 16 bases not matched to a gene.

This chain connects TRBV5-1 to TRBJ2-5; D is possibly TRBD1 (5 bases). Germline V gene lookup returns CDR1 SGHRS and CDR2 YFSETQ. The V gene lost 3 bases and the J gene lost 0 bases, with 9 bases spanning the gap. The CDR3 spans 14 residues. This chain's CDR3 is CASSWQGNQETQYF. In DNA form, the CDR3 reads TGCGCCAGCAGCTGGCAGGGTAACCAAGAGACCCAGTACTTC.

The V call is TRBV4-3, the J call TRBJ2-4; 9 bases map to TRBD1. Germline CDR1 LGHNA, CDR2 YSLEER. V gave up 0 bases and J gave up 9 bases; unmatched junction bases: 9. The CDR3 runs 16 residues. The CDR3 reads CASSQDPRQGGIIQYF. As DNA, the CDR3 is TGCGCCAGCAGCCAAGACCCTAGACAGGGGGGGATCATTCAGTACTTC.

The J gene is TRBJ2-7, the V gene TRBV13; D may be TRBD1 (5 bases). This CDR3 comprises 13 residues. The germline V gene has CDR1 PRHDT and CDR2 FYEKMQ (reference sequence). V gave up 6 bases and J gave up 2 bases, with 11 bases separating them. The CDR3 loop reads CASRQVGPYEQYF. CDR3 coding DNA: TGTGCCAGCAGACAGGTCGGACCCTACGAGCAGTACTTC.

The CDR3, as DNA: TGTGCCAGCAGCTCCCTTTCGGGAAAGGCTTTCTTT. This translates into CASSSLSGKAFF. V is TRBV13 and J is TRBJ1-1; D remains unclear. V was shortened by 4 bases and J by 11 bases, with 14 bases between the two germline ends. The germline V gene encodes CDR1 PRHDT and CDR2 FYEKMQ (reference sequence). This CDR3 spans 12 amino acids.

Of note for this clone: Within the sample, other DNA sequences also encode this same CDR3. The chain is built from TRBV6-5 and TRBJ1-2; D gene ambiguous. The CDR3 extends over 12 amino acids. The germline gives CDR1 MNHEY, CDR2 SVGAGI. With 0 bases removed from V and 4 bases from J, the gap between germline ends came to 3 bases. This chain's CDR3 is CASSYSGYGYTF. The CDR3 DNA is TGTGCCAGCAGTTACTCTGGCTATGGCTACACCTTC.

This clone was seen a handful of times. This chain links TRBV18 with TRBJ2-2, with D hard to call. The V gene's germline CDR1 is KGHSH and CDR2 LQKENI. The CDR3 loop spans 15 amino acids. Trimming shortened V by 0 bases and J by 4 bases, and 9 bases separated the two germline ends. In DNA form, the CDR3 reads TGTGCCAGCTCACCACCGATCGCAGGCACCGGGGAGCTGTTTTTT. This codes for CASSPPIAGTGELFF. Variable domain in full (rest from reference TRBV18 and TRBJ2-2): NAGVMQNPRHLVRRRGQEARLRCSPMKGHSHVYWYRQLPEEGLKFMVYLQKENIIDESGMPKERFSAEFPKEGPSILRIQQVVRGDSAAYFCASSPPIAGTGELFFGEGSRLTVL.

This clone turned up a few times. V usage is TRBV28 and J usage is TRBJ2-2; 8 bases map to TRBD1. In germline, CDR1 is MDHEN, CDR2 SYDVKM. This CDR3 spans 15 amino acids. Trimming removed 5 bases from V and 5 bases from J; junction bases left unmatched: 7. The chain's CDR3 is CASSTGTGPTGELFF. The CDR3, as DNA: TGTGCCAGCAGTACCGGGACAGGTCCTACCGGGGAGCTGTTTTTT.

This clone appeared a few times. The chain couples TRBV9 to TRBJ2-5; possible D gene TRBD2, 5 bases. V lost 0 bases and J 4 bases, leaving 13 bases between the germline ends. CDR3 length: 15 amino acids. The germline CDR1 and CDR2 sequences are SGDLS and YYNGEE. This CDR3 is CASSVAARRVETQYF. The CDR3 region has the DNA TGTGCCAGCAGCGTAGCGGCCCGGCGGGTAGAGACCCAGTACTTC.

Only a few counts were recorded for this clone. The rearrangement joins TRBV30 to TRBJ2-5, with D perhaps TRBD2 (5 bases). Germline CDR1 is GTSNPN and CDR2 is SVGIG (reference sequence). This CDR3 comprises 13 residues. Trimming pared 5 bases from V and 3 bases from J, leaving 13 bases between. The CDR3 DNA reads TGTGCCTGGGGCTCGGGGTGGAAAGAGACCCAGTACTTC. Residues: CAWGSGWKETQYF.

This clone has a handful of counts. V is TRBV27 and J is TRBJ2-4; D possibly corresponds to TRBD2 (6 bases). CDR1 MNHEY and CDR2 SMNVEV come from the germline V gene (reference sequence). The CDR3 is made up of 13 amino acids. Trimming stripped 4 bases from V and 7 bases from J, with 11 bases between. This chain's CDR3 is CASSYGGANIQYF. For the CDR3, the DNA is TGTGCCAGCAGTTACGGAGGGGCCAACATTCAGTACTTC.

The rearrangement joins TRBV5-1 to TRBJ2-5; 9 bases line up with TRBD2. Germline lookup yields CDR1 SGHRS and CDR2 YFSETQ. The CDR3 has 15 amino acids. V trimming: 3 bases; J trimming: 3 bases; junction bases outside the gene matches: 6. The CDR3 loop reads CASSSSSGVEETQYF. CDR3 DNA sequence: TGCGCCAGCAGCTCCTCTAGCGGGGTCGAAGAGACCCAGTACTTC.

This rearrangement joins TRBV2 to TRBJ2-3; D is possibly TRBD2 (7 bases). Trimming took 2 bases from V and 1 from J, leaving 13 bases between them. Germline CDR1 SNHLY, CDR2 FYNNEI. CDR3 size: 16 residues. CDR3: CASSEYAGARTDTQYF. In nucleotides, the CDR3 is TGTGCCAGCAGTGAATATGCGGGGGCGCGCACAGATACGCAGTATTTT.

A few counts support this clone. The CDR3 sequence: CASSPTAGDSYEQYF. In DNA, the CDR3 is TGTGCCAGCAGCCCCACCGCCGGGGACTCCTACGAGCAGTACTTC. This chain links TRBV7-9 with TRBJ2-7; tentatively, D is TRBD2 (5 bases). Trimming took off 5 bases at V and 0 bases at J, with 14 bases between the two ends. CDR1 is SEHNR and CDR2 is FQNEAQ in the germline V gene (reference sequence). This CDR3 is 15 amino acids long.

This clone showed up just a few times. Germline and junction disagree at one end, which may indicate a read error. The rearrangement joins TRBV7-9 to TRBJ1-2, with 9 bases matching TRBD1. CDR1 and CDR2 (germline): SEHNR, FQNEAQ (reference sequence). The CDR3 loop spans 16 amino acids. DNA of the CDR3: TGTGCCAGCACCTTACAGGGGGCAGTAGCTAACTATGGCTACACCTTC. Translated, it gives CASTLQGAVANYGYTF.

The sample holds a few counts of this clone. This sequence joins TRBV5-1 and TRBJ2-1, with a weak D call TRBD2 (6 bases). This CDR3 has 13 amino acids. V dropped 5 bases and J dropped 4 bases, with 10 bases sitting between them. The germline V gene encodes CDR1 SGHRS and CDR2 YFSETQ. In DNA form, the CDR3 reads TGCGCCAGCAGAGATGGGACTTACAATGAGCAGTTCTTC. Its translation: CASRDGTYNEQFF.

In its sample, this clone was seen a few times. This sequence joins TRBV21-1 and TRBJ2-1; TRBD1, the table's D call, was not compared with the DNA. TRBV21-1 is a pseudogene locus. This CDR3 is built from 12 residues. The CDR3 DNA reads TGTGCCAGCCCTCAGACAAACAATGAGCAGTTCTTC. Its protein product is CASPQTNNEQFF.

This clone was seen more than once but under ten times. The chain joins TRBV14 to TRBJ1-2; no definite D call. Trimming left V 2 bases short and J 2 bases short, with 12 bases between. Per the germline V gene, CDR1 is SGHDN and CDR2 is FVKESK. This CDR3 comprises 15 residues. The CDR3 sequence is CASSQLKGSNYGYTF. CDR3 sequence (DNA): TGTGCCAGCAGCCAACTTAAGGGCTCGAACTATGGCTACACCTTC.

Only a few counts were recorded for this clone. The chain uses TRBV29-1 and TRBJ2-5; weak D call: TRBD2 (7 bases). The germline gives CDR1 SQVTM, CDR2 ANQGSEA. The CDR3 loop spans 13 amino acids. The CDR3 reads CSSMTGGGETQYF. In nucleotides, the CDR3 is TGCAGTTCGATGACGGGGGGCGGAGAGACCCAGTACTTC. Full variable domain (outside the CDR3, taken from reference TRBV29-1 and TRBJ2-5): SAVISQKPSRDICQRGTSLTIQCQVDSQVTMMFWYRQQPGQSLTLIATANQGSEATYESGFVIDKFPISRPNLTFSTLTVSNMSPEDSSIYLCSSMTGGGETQYFGPGTRLLVL.

V is TRBV27 and J is TRBJ1-2, with D possibly being TRBD1 (5 bases). The V end lost 3 bases, the J end lost 4 bases, and 12 bases lay between the germline ends. Germline lookup yields CDR1 MNHEY and CDR2 SMNVEV (reference sequence). The CDR3 length is 14 residues. CDR3 DNA sequence: TGTGCCAGCAGTTTGGGGCTACTTGGCTATGGCTACACCTTC. Protein product: CASSLGLLGYGYTF.

The V call is TRBV9, the J call TRBJ2-1, with TRBD2 matching 14 bases. The CDR3 contains 16 residues. The germline V gene encodes CDR1 SGDLS and CDR2 YYNGEE. Germline trimming cut 3 bases from V and 9 bases from J; bases unmatched to any gene: 8. CDR3 DNA sequence: TGTGCCAGCAGCGCCGGACTAGCGGGAGGCCCCGGTGAGCAGTTCTTC. Amino acids: CASSAGLAGGPGEQFF.